This T cell receptor beta chain was sequenced for a study of CD8 T cells in ankylosing spondylitis. Study-wide results and caveats: Both synovial fluid and blood in reactive arthritis had previously been reported to carry some motif variants. The study identified a TCR beta motif of under ten highly homologous variants that appeared characteristic of ankylosing spondylitis blood.

V was pared by 5 bases and J by 7 bases, with 11 bases of the junction left unmatched. Looked up from germline, CDR1 is SGHRS and CDR2 is YFSETQ. This CDR3 has 16 residues. A remark on this clonotype: Its target is unknown.

The TCR beta libraries were generated through quantitative 5'-RACE incorporating molecular barcodes. TCRdb analysed the 5' RACE reads with MiXCR anew, one entry per CDR3 protein. The table lists 150,000 or so distinct CDR3 sequences, around 9.6% of them singletons, with over 13% in the top ten. The chain is built from TRBV5-1 and TRBJ2-2; TRBD2 matches 10 bases. This TCR came from a female donor with ankylosing spondylitis or in good health (not recorded which). Input material: blood, either unsorted or a sorted T cell fraction (not recorded which). CDR3 DNA: TGCGCCAGCAGTCCCTCCCTAGCGGGAGATATCGGGGAGCTGTTTTTT. Translating gives CASSPSLAGDIGELFF.